This TCR beta chain was profiled in a study of siplizumab effects on memory and regulatory T cells. Study-wide results and caveats: The authors did not confirm suppressive function in proliferating Tregs from siplizumab cultures. Assignment to unstimulated subsets succeeded for only a minor fraction of the alloreactive clones. Mappable alloreactive CD4+ clones came from Treg cells under 80% of the time on average with siplizumab, against approximately 26% in controls. Naive T cells looked more diverse than memory cells, and they looked like major contributors to the alloresponse.

The protocol was immunoSEQ multiplex PCR, while the TCRdb copy is restricted to in-frame clones and leaves out a portion. The table has some 96,000 clones, approximately 94% seen once. On this clone itself: Its antigen remains unidentified.

V shed 6 bases and J shed 2 bases, with 8 bases lying between them. CDR3 length equals 11 residues. Germline loops: CDR1 DFQATT, CDR2 SNEGSKA (reference sequence). The chain joins TRBV20-1 to TRBJ2-7; D is uncertain. The material sequenced was non-Treg CD4+ T cells sorted from blood. This clonotype was sampled from a human donor in good health. This CDR3 is CSAGQAYEQYF. The CDR3 DNA reads as TGCAGTGCGGGCCAGGCCTACGAGCAGTACTTC.